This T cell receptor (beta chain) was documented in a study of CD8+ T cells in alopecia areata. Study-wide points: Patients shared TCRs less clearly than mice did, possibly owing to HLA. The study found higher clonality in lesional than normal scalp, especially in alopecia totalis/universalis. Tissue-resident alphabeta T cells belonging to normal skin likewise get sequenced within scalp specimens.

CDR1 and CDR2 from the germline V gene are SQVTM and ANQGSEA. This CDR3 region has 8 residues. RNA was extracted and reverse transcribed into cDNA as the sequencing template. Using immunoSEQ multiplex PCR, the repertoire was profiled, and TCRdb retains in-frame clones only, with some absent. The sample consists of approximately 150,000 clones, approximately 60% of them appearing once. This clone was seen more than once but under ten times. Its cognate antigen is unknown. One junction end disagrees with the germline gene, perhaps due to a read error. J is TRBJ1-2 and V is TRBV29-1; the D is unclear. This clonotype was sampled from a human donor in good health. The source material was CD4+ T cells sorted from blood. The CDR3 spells CSVDPRSF. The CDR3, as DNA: TGCAGCGTTGACCCCCGCTCCTTC.